These 30 T cell receptor beta chains originate from one sample sequenced in a study of metastatic and nonmetastatic thyroid tumors. No treatment had been given to any patient before thyroid surgery. TCRdb re-analyzed the PCR reads through MiXCR. The sample records over 40,000 clones, approximately 26% being singletons. Sequencing used blood. These receptors were taken from a male donor with papillary thyroid cancer or a benign thyroid nodule (not recorded which). Some clones in this sample may be carry-over from other donors' samples.

By proportion, this clone is medium-sized (0.01 to 0.1%). V gene TRBV6-1 combines with J gene TRBJ2-7, with D perhaps matching TRBD1 or TRBD2 (6 bases each). V lost 6 bases, J lost 4 bases, and 13 bases lay in between. Germline values: CDR1 MNHNS, CDR2 SASEGT. The CDR3 is 13 residues long. CDR3 nucleotide sequence: TGTGCCAGCAGAGGGGGACGGGAGTACGAGCAGTACTTC. Translation gives CASRGGREYEQYF.

This clone showed up just a few times. The rearrangement uses TRBV25-1 and TRBJ1-1; perhaps TRBD1 as D (5 bases). CDR3 size: 15 residues. Trimming removed 6 bases from V and 2 bases from J, with 16 bases in between. Germline-derived CDR1 and CDR2 are MGHDK and SYGVNS. As DNA, the CDR3 is TGTGCCAGCAGCGCGACCCTCAGGGCTAACACTGAAGCTTTCTTT. Translating gives CASSATLRANTEAFF.

The rearrangement links TRBV11-2 to TRBJ2-7; D is tentatively TRBD1 or TRBD2 (5 bases each). Germline-derived CDR1 and CDR2 are SGHAT and FQNNGV. The CDR3 contains 12 residues. Trimming removed 7 bases from V and 3 bases from J, with 10 bases in between. CDR3 nucleotide sequence: TGTGCCAGCACCGAGGGGTACTACGAGCAGTACTTC. As protein: CASTEGYYEQYF.

This clone was recorded many times. The V gene is TRBV20-1, the J gene TRBJ1-6; maybe TRBD1 (5 bases). This CDR3 is 12 amino acids long. V was pared by 5 bases and J by 13 bases, with 15 bases between. The germline gives CDR1 DFQATT, CDR2 SNEGSKA (reference sequence). CDR3 in amino acids: CSAWQGGKPLHF. Here the CDR3 DNA reads TGCAGTGCTTGGCAGGGTGGGAAGCCCCTCCACTTT.

The chain is built from TRBV6-2 or TRBV6-3 and TRBJ2-2; D remains ambiguous. The CDR3 extends over 12 amino acids. The ends were cut back, 6 bases at V and 6 bases at J, with 8 bases in the middle. Germline V gene sequence: CDR1 MNHEY, CDR2 SVGEGT. CDR3 region: CASSFSAGELFF. Written as DNA, the CDR3 is TGTGCCAGCAGCTTCTCGGCCGGGGAGCTGTTTTTT.

Ten or more counts support this clone. J is TRBJ2-1 and V is TRBV7-6; weak D call: TRBD2 (5 bases). Germline CDR1 SGHVS, CDR2 FNYEAQ. The CDR3 runs to 15 residues. The V end lost 1 base, the J end lost 0 bases, and 7 bases lay between the germline ends. This CDR3 reads CASSLDRDSYNEQFF. CDR3 sequence (DNA): TGTGCCAGCAGCTTAGACCGGGACTCCTACAATGAGCAGTTCTTC.

This clone was detected many times. The chain employs TRBV9 and TRBJ2-6, with D unresolved. Germline assignment: CDR1 SGDLS and CDR2 YYNGEE. Trimming pared 1 base from V and 4 bases from J, leaving 9 bases between. The CDR3 spans 15 residues. DNA of the CDR3: TGTGCCAGCAGCGTATCCACCGCGGGGGCCAACGTCCTGACTTTC. This gives the protein CASSVSTAGANVLTF. Together with reference TRBV9 and TRBJ2-6, the CDR3 gives the full variable domain: DSGVTQTPKHLITATGQRVTLRCSPRSGDLSVYWYQQSLDQGLQFLIQYYNGEERAKGNILERFSAQQFPDLHSELNLSSLELGDSALYFCASSVSTAGANVLTFGAGSRLTVL.

This chain links TRBV20-1 with TRBJ2-7; 11 positions agree with TRBD2. Per germline, CDR1 DFQATT and CDR2 SNEGSKA (reference sequence). The CDR3 is 16 residues long. After removal of 1 base from V and 3 bases from J, the junction contained 8 bases not matched to a gene. The CDR3 sequence: CSARGASGRQRYEQYF. The DNA for the CDR3 is TGCAGTGCTAGAGGGGCTAGCGGGAGGCAGCGCTACGAGCAGTACTTC.

This clone was observed many times. V gene TRBV29-1 combines with J gene TRBJ2-7; TRBD1 aligns across 9 bases. The V and J ends lost 6 bases and 2 bases, in that order; junction bases with no gene match: 8. The CDR3 is 14 amino acids. CDR1 is SQVTM, CDR2 ANQGSEA, per germline. The CDR3 here is CSVLSRDRAYEQYF. The DNA of the CDR3 is TGCAGCGTCCTGTCCCGGGACAGGGCCTACGAGCAGTACTTC.

This chain joins TRBV4-2 and TRBJ1-4; 8 bases match TRBD1. The V gene's germline CDR1 is LGHNA and CDR2 YNFKEQ. V shed 6 bases, J shed 5 bases, and the junction held 11 bases outside the gene matches. The CDR3 has 16 amino acids. In DNA, the CDR3 is TGTGCCAGCAGGGAAGACAGGGGACTAGGCAATGAAAAACTGTTTTTT. This encodes CASREDRGLGNEKLFF.

In its sample, this clone was seen many times. V gene TRBV6-1 combines with J gene TRBJ1-5; unclear D gene. Trimming took 8 bases from V and 7 from J, leaving 18 bases between them. This CDR3 region has 14 residues. Germline CDR1 is MNHNS and CDR2 is SASEGT. The DNA for the CDR3 is TGTGCCAGCTTCGAACGACCCACCTCCCAGCCCCAGCATTTT. Translated: CASFERPTSQPQHF.

There are a few counts of this clone. V and J are TRBV7-9 and TRBJ2-2; 12 nucleotides match TRBD2. After removal of 5 bases from V and 6 bases from J, the junction contained 4 bases not matched to a gene. CDR3 length: 15 residues. Germline CDR1 SEHNR, CDR2 FQNEAQ (reference sequence). CDR3 sequence: CASSASSGRAGELFF. The CDR3, as DNA: TGTGCCAGCAGCGCTTCTAGCGGGAGGGCCGGGGAGCTGTTTTTT.

V is TRBV20-1 and J is TRBJ2-7, with D possibly matching TRBD2 (6 bases). Germline CDR1 DFQATT, CDR2 SNEGSKA (reference sequence). This CDR3 has 15 residues. V lost 1 base, J lost 4 bases, and 17 bases lay in between. The CDR3 region has the DNA TGCAGTGCTAGAGTTTTAGGACTATCGGTTTACGAGCAGTACTTC. It translates to CSARVLGLSVYEQYF.

This clone was detected many times. The chain joins TRBV30 to TRBJ2-5; TRBD1 aligns across 8 bases. There are 18 residues in the CDR3. V gave up 2 bases and J gave up 7 bases; unmatched junction bases: 21. Per the germline V gene, CDR1 is GTSNPN and CDR2 is SVGIG (reference sequence). The CDR3 sequence: CAWSHSLSGRGRLGTQYF. The CDR3 DNA reads as TGTGCCTGGAGTCATAGTCTGTCGGGCAGGGGGCGTTTGGGGACCCAGTACTTC.

This clone was picked up many times. V gene TRBV15 combines with J gene TRBJ1-3, with 9 bases aligning to TRBD1. Germline values: CDR1 LNHNV, CDR2 YYDKDF (reference sequence). The CDR3 contains 16 residues. Unmatched junction bases numbered 4, after V lost 3 bases and J lost 1 base. The CDR3 protein is CATSSGQGLSGNTIYF. CDR3 bases: TGTGCCACCAGCAGCGGACAGGGGCTTTCTGGAAACACCATATATTTT.

This clone turned up a few times. The chain is built from TRBV6-2 or TRBV6-3 and TRBJ2-1; D possibly corresponds to TRBD2 (6 bases). Germline CDR1 and CDR2: MNHEY and SVGEGT. The CDR3 has 16 amino acids. V lost 4 bases and J 3 bases, leaving 16 bases between the germline ends. The chain's CDR3 is CASSWGSSAFYNEQFF. The DNA for the CDR3 is TGTGCCAGCAGTTGGGGTTCTAGCGCATTCTACAATGAGCAGTTCTTC.

This chain joins TRBV7-6 and TRBJ2-7; no clear D. V was clipped by 1 base and J by 2 bases, with 12 bases between them. Germline V lookup: CDR1 SGHVS, CDR2 FNYEAQ. CDR3 length: 15 amino acids. CDR3 loop: CASSLEGKGTYEQYF. CDR3 in DNA: TGTGCCAGCAGCTTAGAGGGCAAGGGAACCTACGAGCAGTACTTC.

The chain carries TRBV5-6 and TRBJ2-7; 11 bases match TRBD1. The germline CDR1 and CDR2 sequences are SGHDT and YYEEEE. This CDR3 region has 16 residues. J was trimmed by 5 bases and V by 3 bases; bases with no gene match: 10. CDR3 DNA: TGTGCCAGCAGCTATTACCGGGACAGGGGGGTGGACGAGCAGTACTTC. As protein: CASSYYRDRGVDEQYF.

This clone was seen at least ten times. The CDR3 is CSALEASGRWIGELFF. As DNA, the CDR3 is TGCAGTGCTCTCGAAGCTAGCGGGAGGTGGATCGGGGAGCTGTTTTTT. This chain uses TRBV20-1 with TRBJ2-2, with TRBD2 identical over 11 bases. The CDR3 totals 16 residues. J was trimmed by 7 bases and V by 5 bases; bases with no gene match: 12. Germline values: CDR1 DFQATT, CDR2 SNEGSKA (reference sequence).

The rearrangement joins TRBV5-1 to TRBJ2-1, with D possibly being TRBD2 (6 bases). Trimming stripped 2 bases from V and 8 bases from J, with 17 bases between. Germline V gene sequence: CDR1 SGHRS, CDR2 YFSETQ. The CDR3 runs to 15 residues. The CDR3 loop is CASSFGGPLGDEQFF. The CDR3 DNA reads TGCGCCAGCAGCTTCGGAGGGCCTCTGGGAGATGAGCAGTTCTTC.

Many counts were recorded for this clone. The chain has TRBV7-9 and TRBJ2-2, with 10 bases fitting TRBD2. Germline CDR1 is SEHNR and CDR2 is FQNEAQ (reference sequence). With V trimmed by 2 bases and J by 4 bases, 1 base remained unmatched. The CDR3 loop spans 15 amino acids. The CDR3 spells CASSLLAGATGELFF. Written as DNA, the CDR3 is TGTGCCAGCAGCTTACTAGCGGGAGCCACCGGGGAGCTGTTTTTT.

A few counts support this clone. CDR3 amino acids: CASRPGTGETGELFF. Written as DNA, the CDR3 is TGTGCCAGTAGACCCGGAACAGGGGAGACCGGGGAGCTGTTTTTT. V is TRBV19 and J is TRBJ2-2; TRBD1 matches 7 bases. V lost 6 bases to trimming and J lost 5 bases; unmatched junction nucleotides: 9. The V gene's germline CDR1 is LNHDA and CDR2 SQIVND (reference sequence). This CDR3 contains 15 residues.

This clone was observed many times. The V gene is TRBV3-1, the J gene TRBJ1-1; 10 positions match TRBD1. Per germline, CDR1 LGHDT and CDR2 YNNKEL (reference sequence). The CDR3 loop spans 18 amino acids. Trimming at V came to 0 bases and at J to 0 bases, leaving 7 bases not matched to a gene. CDR3 in DNA: TGTGCCAGCAGCCAAGATAGGGGACAGGGGACACTGAACACTGAAGCTTTCTTT. Translation gives CASSQDRGQGTLNTEAFF.

By proportion, this clone is medium-sized (0.01 to 0.1%). This same CDR3 is encoded by further DNA sequences in the sample. The chain has TRBV30 and TRBJ1-2; D gene unclear. The CDR3 is 13 residues long. The ends were cut back, 5 bases at V and 8 bases at J, with 18 bases in the middle. Germline lookup yields CDR1 GTSNPN and CDR2 SVGIG (reference sequence). The CDR3 here is CAWGIGWSYGYTF. The CDR3 bases are TGTGCCTGGGGGATAGGCTGGAGCTACGGCTACACCTTC.

This clone was observed many times. J is TRBJ2-2 and V is TRBV9; D unresolved. The CDR3 runs to 12 residues. V was cut by 0 bases and J by 7 bases, with 4 bases left in between. The germline V gene has CDR1 SGDLS and CDR2 YYNGEE. The CDR3 reads CASSVEGGELFF. CDR3 coding DNA: TGTGCCAGCAGCGTAGAGGGCGGGGAGCTGTTTTTT.

This clone was counted ten times or more. The chain couples TRBV24-1 to TRBJ2-5; D is possibly TRBD1 (6 bases). This CDR3 is 13 amino acids long. CDR1 is KGHDR and CDR2 is SFDVKD in the germline V gene. Trimming removed 2 bases at V and 6 bases at J, with 9 bases between. This CDR3 is CATSDSGVQTQYF. The DNA for the CDR3 is TGTGCCACCAGTGATTCAGGGGTGCAGACCCAGTACTTC.

This clone was observed many times. The chain carries TRBV19 and TRBJ1-6, with D perhaps matching TRBD1 (5 bases). Trimming stripped 6 bases from V and 1 base from J, with 13 bases between. The CDR3 contains 16 residues. The germline gives CDR1 LNHDA, CDR2 SQIVND (reference sequence). DNA of the CDR3: TGTGCCAGTAGCGTGCAGGGTCCGTCCTATAATTCACCCCTCCACTTT. Encoded protein: CASSVQGPSYNSPLHF.

V is TRBV4-1 and J is TRBJ2-3; D is uncertain. The CDR3 is made up of 13 amino acids. V dropped 5 bases and J dropped 5 bases, with 11 bases sitting between them. Germline loops: CDR1 MGHRA, CDR2 YSYEKL. The CDR3 protein is CASSSQVGDTQYF. CDR3 coding DNA: TGCGCCAGCAGCAGCCAGGTTGGAGATACGCAGTATTTT.

The chain combines TRBV5-1 with TRBJ2-2, with D perhaps given as TRBD1 or TRBD2 (5 bases each). The V gene lost 4 bases and the J gene lost 4 bases, with 11 bases spanning the gap. The CDR3 runs 14 residues. The V gene's germline CDR1 is SGHRS and CDR2 YFSETQ. In DNA, the CDR3 is TGCGCCAGCAGCATGGGGACGGTCACCGGGGAGCTGTTTTTT. Residues: CASSMGTVTGELFF.

V usage is TRBV30 and J usage is TRBJ1-2, with 11 bases aligning to TRBD1. Germline loops: CDR1 GTSNPN, CDR2 SVGIG (reference sequence). This CDR3 has 15 residues. Losses at the gene ends were 3 bases for V and 8 bases for J; bases not matched to a gene: 11. The CDR3 sequence is CAWRAWTGGAGGYTF. In DNA form, the CDR3 reads TGTGCCTGGAGGGCATGGACAGGGGGCGCGGGCGGCTACACCTTC.